What follows are 25 T cell receptor beta chains derived from one specimen sequenced in a study of T cell responses to AZD1222 COVID-19 vaccine. The table came from immunoSEQ multiplex PCR; TCRdb's copy has only in-frame clones and leaves some out. This sample has roughly 150,000 clones, with 87% found just once. The sample was peripheral blood, taken 28 days after the second AZD1222 dose. The receptors come from an adult who received the AZD1222 COVID-19 vaccine.

The rearrangement joins TRBV2 to TRBJ2-3; 9 bases are shared with TRBD1. CDR1 SNHLY and CDR2 FYNNEI come from the germline V gene. The CDR3 totals 12 residues. With V trimmed by 6 bases and J by 9 bases, 4 bases remained unmatched. As DNA, the CDR3 is TGTGCCAGCAGGGGGACAGGGAGCACGCAGTATTTT. Its translation: CASRGTGSTQYF.

The V and J genes are TRBV5-1 and TRBJ2-5, with D tentatively TRBD2 (6 bases). The CDR3 sequence is 13 residues long. Trimming took off 0 bases at V and 8 bases at J, with 11 bases between the two ends. Germline CDR1 and CDR2: SGHRS and YFSETQ. Here the CDR3 reads CASSLGDLLTQYF. Written as DNA, the CDR3 is TGCGCCAGCAGCTTGGGGGACTTACTCACCCAGTACTTC.

This clone appeared a few times. V gene TRBV4-3 combines with J gene TRBJ1-1; D is unresolved. The CDR3 runs to 16 residues. CDR1 and CDR2 (germline): LGHNA, YSLEER. Trimming removed 0 bases at V and 2 bases at J, with 13 bases between. Here the CDR3 reads CASSQDSVKANTEAFF. The CDR3 nucleotides read TGCGCCAGCAGCCAAGACAGTGTTAAGGCAAACACTGAAGCTTTCTTT.

The chain employs TRBV5-8 and TRBJ1-1; D unresolved. This CDR3 spans 13 amino acids. CDR1 SGHTS and CDR2 YDEGEE come from the germline V gene. Trimming shortened V by 0 bases and J by 0 bases, and 3 bases separated the two germline ends. This CDR3 is CASSLAVNTEAFF. For the CDR3, the DNA is TGTGCCAGCAGCTTGGCCGTGAACACTGAAGCTTTCTTT. Using reference TRBV5-8 and TRBJ1-1 for the parts outside the CDR3, the full variable domain is EAGVTQSPTHLIKTRGQQATLRCSPISGHTSVYWYQQALGLGLQFLLWYDEGEERNRGNFPPRFSGRQFPNYSSELNVNALELEDSALYLCASSLAVNTEAFFGQGTRLTVV.

The V call is TRBV18, the J call TRBJ1-4; 7 positions match TRBD1. CDR3 size: 14 residues. Germline loops: CDR1 KGHSH, CDR2 LQKENI. J lost 2 bases, V lost 8 bases, and 5 bases had no gene match. The CDR3 DNA follows: TGTGCCAGCCCAGGGGGTTCTACTAATGAAAAACTGTTTTTT. Amino acid sequence: CASPGGSTNEKLFF. The whole variable domain, remainder taken from reference TRBV18 and TRBJ1-4, is NAGVMQNPRHLVRRRGQEARLRCSPMKGHSHVYWYRQLPEEGLKFMVYLQKENIIDESGMPKERFSAEFPKEGPSILRIQQVVRGDSAAYFCASPGGSTNEKLFFGSGTQLSVL.

V is TRBV5-4 and J is TRBJ2-3, with D possibly being TRBD2 (7 bases). The CDR3 totals 16 residues. The ends were cut back, 4 bases at V and 2 bases at J, with 17 bases in the middle. From germline, CDR1 is SGHNT and CDR2 YYREEE (reference sequence). The CDR3 is CASSLGEGGPTDTQYF. Written as DNA, the CDR3 is TGTGCCAGCAGCCTGGGAGAGGGGGGGCCCACAGATACGCAGTATTTT.

This chain joins TRBV2 and TRBJ1-6; weak D call: TRBD1 (5 bases). The V gene's germline CDR1 is SNHLY and CDR2 FYNNEI. V shed 8 bases and J shed 10 bases, with 15 bases lying between them. The CDR3 sequence is 13 residues long. The CDR3 nucleotides are TGTGCCAGCGTCAGGGAATCGGGGTCACCCCTCCACTTT. Translation gives CASVRESGSPLHF.

The rearrangement uses TRBV29-1 and TRBJ2-7, with D possibly being TRBD1 (6 bases). There are 15 residues in the CDR3. V was clipped by 2 bases and J by 0 bases, with 14 bases between them. CDR1 is SQVTM, CDR2 ANQGSEA, per germline. CDR3 loop: CSVELAGDDSYEQYF. The CDR3 DNA sequence: TGCAGCGTTGAATTGGCAGGGGATGACTCCTACGAGCAGTACTTC.

The CDR3 bases are TGTGCCACCAGTGCCCTATGGCAGGGACAGGATAGCAATCAGCCCCAGCATTTT. This codes for CATSALWQGQDSNQPQHF. The genes are TRBV24-1 and TRBJ1-5; 8 nucleotides match TRBD1. CDR1 KGHDR and CDR2 SFDVKD come from the germline V gene. This CDR3 has 18 amino acids. V shed 5 bases and J 0 bases; nucleotides not matched to a gene: 11.

The V gene is TRBV9, the J gene TRBJ1-1, with D uncertain. CDR3 length: 13 amino acids. CDR1 and CDR2 (germline): SGDLS, YYNGEE. The V gene lost 0 bases and the J gene lost 1 base, with 4 bases spanning the gap. CDR3 in DNA: TGTGCCAGCAGCGTAGCCACGAACACTGAAGCTTTCTTT. Amino acids: CASSVATNTEAFF. Full variable domain (outside the CDR3, taken from reference TRBV9 and TRBJ1-1): DSGVTQTPKHLITATGQRVTLRCSPRSGDLSVYWYQQSLDQGLQFLIQYYNGEERAKGNILERFSAQQFPDLHSELNLSSLELGDSALYFCASSVATNTEAFFGQGTRLTVV.

The rearrangement links TRBV2 to TRBJ1-2, with 7 bases identical to TRBD1. V shed 6 bases and J 0 bases; nucleotides not matched to a gene: 4. Germline CDR1 SNHLY, CDR2 FYNNEI. CDR3 length: 14 amino acids. The CDR3: CASRRDRPNYGYTF. The DNA of the CDR3 is TGTGCCAGCAGACGGGACAGACCTAACTATGGCTACACCTTC.

A note on this clone: Other DNA sequences within the sample encode an identical CDR3. The V call is TRBV6-5, the J call TRBJ1-5, with D hard to call. This CDR3 region has 11 residues. The germline CDR1 and CDR2 sequences are MNHEY and SVGAGI. Trimming left V 6 bases short and J 3 bases short, with 3 bases between. The DNA of the CDR3 is TGTGCCAGCAGCCTCAATCAGCCCCAGCATTTT. Translated, it gives CASSLNQPQHF.

This chain links TRBV18 with TRBJ2-1; 7 bases fit TRBD1. The CDR3 totals 14 residues. Trimming at V came to 6 bases and at J to 5 bases, leaving 7 bases not matched to a gene. CDR1 and CDR2 (germline): KGHSH, LQKENI. The chain's CDR3 is CASSIRQGDNEQFF. CDR3 DNA: TGTGCCAGCTCTATTCGACAGGGCGACAATGAGCAGTTCTTC.

The chain is built from TRBV5-1 and TRBJ2-2; no reliable D call. The CDR3 runs 15 residues. V lost 0 bases and J 6 bases, leaving 12 bases between the germline ends. Germline assignment: CDR1 SGHRS and CDR2 YFSETQ. The CDR3 region is CASSLDGVGPGELFF. The CDR3 bases are TGCGCCAGCAGCTTGGATGGGGTTGGTCCCGGGGAGCTGTTTTTT. Using reference TRBV5-1 and TRBJ2-2 for the parts outside the CDR3, the full variable domain is KAGVTQTPRYLIKTRGQQVTLSCSPISGHRSVSWYQQTPGQGLQFLFEYFSETQRNKGNFPGRFSGRQFSNSRSEMNVSTLELGDSALYLCASSLDGVGPGELFFGEGSRLTVL.

V is TRBV5-1 and J is TRBJ1-1; D perhaps matches TRBD1 (5 bases). Germline V gene data show CDR1 as SGHRS and CDR2 as YFSETQ. Trimming cost V 0 bases and J 1 base, with 7 bases left between them. This CDR3 spans 14 amino acids. CDR3 DNA: TGCGCCAGCAGCTTGGCCGGGGGGAACACTGAAGCTTTCTTT. Its protein is CASSLAGGNTEAFF.

J is TRBJ2-1 and V is TRBV11-2; 8 bases agree with TRBD2. Germline assignment: CDR1 SGHAT and CDR2 FQNNGV. CDR3 length: 19 amino acids. Trimming at V came to 7 bases and at J to 4 bases, leaving 21 bases not matched to a gene. CDR3 residues: CASNPLSGGLFFPYNEQFF. The CDR3 coding sequence is TGTGCCAGCAACCCTTTGTCGGGGGGGCTTTTTTTCCCTTACAATGAGCAGTTCTTC.

In its sample, this clone was seen once. The genes are TRBV5-1 and TRBJ2-4; possibly TRBD1 or TRBD2 for D (5 bases each). This CDR3 region has 15 residues. The germline V gene has CDR1 SGHRS and CDR2 YFSETQ. Trimming cost V 1 base and J 3 bases, with 11 bases left between them. The CDR3: CASSLRGDHKNIQYF. CDR3 nucleotides: TGCGCCAGCAGCTTGCGTGGGGACCACAAAAACATTCAGTACTTC.

The V call is TRBV5-4, the J call TRBJ1-1, with D maybe TRBD1 (5 bases). Germline loops: CDR1 SGHNT, CDR2 YYREEE (reference sequence). The CDR3 consists of 16 residues. V dropped 0 bases and J dropped 6 bases, with 18 bases sitting between them. CDR3 sequence: CASSLDNWGLGAEAFF. In DNA, the CDR3 is TGTGCCAGCAGCTTGGATAATTGGGGCCTAGGGGCTGAAGCTTTCTTT.

J is TRBJ2-1 and V is TRBV27; 12 bases map to TRBD2. V shed 6 bases and J 6 bases; nucleotides not matched to a gene: 6. CDR3 size: 15 residues. Per germline, CDR1 MNHEY and CDR2 SMNVEV (reference sequence). The CDR3 DNA reads as TGTGCCAGCAGCCTAGGGACTAGCGGGTCCAATGAGCAGTTCTTC. It specifies CASSLGTSGSNEQFF.

This chain joins TRBV4-2 and TRBJ2-7; D call uncertain. Germline V gene data show CDR1 as LGHNA and CDR2 as YNFKEQ. The CDR3 contains 15 residues. Deletions cut 3 bases from V and 4 bases from J, with 16 bases between. CDR3 sequence: CASSHLTERGYEQYF. DNA of the CDR3: TGTGCCAGCAGCCATCTAACGGAGCGAGGTTACGAGCAGTACTTC.

The chain employs TRBV2 and TRBJ1-1; a possible D gene is TRBD1 (6 bases). The germline CDR1 and CDR2 sequences are SNHLY and FYNNEI. The CDR3 loop spans 15 amino acids. V lost 2 bases to trimming and J lost 1 base, with 11 bases between them. The CDR3 DNA is TGTGCCAGCAGTGAATCGGGGGCGGGGAACACTGAAGCTTTCTTT. Its translation: CASSESGAGNTEAFF. Full variable domain (outside the CDR3, taken from reference TRBV2 and TRBJ1-1): EPEVTQTPSHQVTQMGQEVILRCVPISNHLYFYWYRQILGQKVEFLVSFYNNEISEKSEIFDDQFSVERPDGSNFTLKIRSTKLEDSAMYFCASSESGAGNTEAFFGQGTRLTVV.

This chain links TRBV7-9 with TRBJ2-3; 7 nucleotides align to TRBD1. The CDR3 consists of 15 residues. Per the germline V gene, CDR1 is SEHNR and CDR2 is FQNEAQ (reference sequence). J was trimmed by 5 bases and V by 1 base; bases with no gene match: 6. In nucleotides, the CDR3 is TGTGCCAGCAGCTTAGGACAGGGCGTGGGAGATACGCAGTATTTT. Translating it yields CASSLGQGVGDTQYF.

This sequence joins TRBV7-9 and TRBJ1-1; D call uncertain. The V end was cut by 8 bases, the J end by 5 bases, with 15 bases between. Germline V gene lookup returns CDR1 SEHNR and CDR2 FQNEAQ (reference sequence). The CDR3 totals 13 residues. For the CDR3, the DNA is TGTGCCAGCGCGGGCATCCAGCTGACTGAAGCTTTCTTT. Encoded protein: CASAGIQLTEAFF.

This clone was found once. The chain combines TRBV4-1 with TRBJ2-3, with D tentatively TRBD1 (5 bases). The V end was cut by 4 bases, the J end by 0 bases, with 17 bases between. From germline, CDR1 is MGHRA and CDR2 YSYEKL. The CDR3 length is 17 residues. The CDR3 region is CASSPQVLSLSTDTQYF. In DNA, the CDR3 is TGCGCCAGCAGCCCACAGGTCCTCAGCCTGAGCACAGATACGCAGTATTTT.

The chain has TRBV5-1 and TRBJ1-1; D gene unclear. The CDR3 is 13 residues long. Germline loops: CDR1 SGHRS, CDR2 YFSETQ. V lost 2 bases and J lost 0, with 5 bases in between. CDR3 residues: CASSFTLNTEAFF. Written as DNA, the CDR3 is TGCGCCAGCAGCTTCACACTGAACACTGAAGCTTTCTTT.